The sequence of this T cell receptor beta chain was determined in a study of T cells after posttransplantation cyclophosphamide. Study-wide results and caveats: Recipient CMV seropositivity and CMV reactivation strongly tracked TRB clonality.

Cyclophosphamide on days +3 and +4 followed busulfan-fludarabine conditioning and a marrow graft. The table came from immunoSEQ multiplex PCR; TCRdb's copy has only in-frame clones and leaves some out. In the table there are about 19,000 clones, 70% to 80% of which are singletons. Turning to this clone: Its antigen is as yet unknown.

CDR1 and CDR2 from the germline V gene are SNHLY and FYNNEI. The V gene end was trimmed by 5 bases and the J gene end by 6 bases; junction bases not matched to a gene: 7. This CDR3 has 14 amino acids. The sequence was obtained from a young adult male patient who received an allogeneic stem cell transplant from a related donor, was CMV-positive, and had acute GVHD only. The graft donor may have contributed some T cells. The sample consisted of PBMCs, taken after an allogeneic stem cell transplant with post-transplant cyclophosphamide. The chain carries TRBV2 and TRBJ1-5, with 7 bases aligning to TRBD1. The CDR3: CASSQDRVTQPQHF. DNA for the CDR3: TGTGCCAGCAGTCAAGACAGGGTAACTCAGCCCCAGCATTTT.